Listed below are T cell receptor beta chains from one sample, sequenced in a study of blood T cell repertoires in COVID-19. Sequencing used immunoSEQ multiplex PCR; TCRdb keeps in-frame clones, though not all of them. The profile shows hundreds of thousands of clones, about 90% of them singletons. Sequenced input: PBMCs or T cells enriched from blood (not recorded which). The receptors stem from a woman younger than 45 who had recovered from COVID-19. CDR3s include the opening cysteine and the closing phenylalanine or tryptophan. Fields, in order: V gene, D gene, J gene, CDR3 length, CDR3 protein. The D gene is left open where the match is weak.

>TRBV11-2|.|TRBJ1-4|13
CASAGGTNEKLFF
>TRBV2|.|TRBJ1-4|15
CASRFRAATNEKLFF
>TRBV7-8|.|TRBJ2-6|19
CASSFRGADRRSGANVLTF
>TRBV28|TRBD2|TRBJ2-6|16
CASRVGGINGANVLTF
>TRBV3-1/TRBV3-2|.|TRBJ1-2|16
CASSQESSRQYYGYTF
>TRBV9|.|TRBJ2-4|15
CASSAEGFAKNIQYF
>TRBV6-5|.|TRBJ2-7|12
CASSPRRGNMYF
>TRBV19|TRBD1|TRBJ1-1|15
CASSIANRGSTEAFF
>TRBV4-1|.|TRBJ1-6|16
CASSTHWGLGESPLHF
>TRBV4-3|.|TRBJ1-2|14
CASSQDQDTYGYTF
>TRBV7-2|.|TRBJ1-1|16
CASSFPKPGGNTEAFF
>TRBV5-1|.|TRBJ1-5|16
CASRKTNGGVGQPQHF
>TRBV7-6|.|TRBJ1-1|18
CASSLGGRGSGYITEAFF
>TRBV10-3|TRBD1|TRBJ2-3|14
CAISDGQGPDTQYF
>TRBV2|.|TRBJ1-1|15
CASSATGTKNTEAFF
>TRBV27|TRBD2|TRBJ2-3|15
CASRQSSGGTDTQYF
>TRBV19|.|TRBJ2-7|15
CASSIGAGSSYEQYF
>TRBV12-3/TRBV12-4|.|TRBJ1-1|13
CASSLSGGKDAFF
>TRBV7-9|.|TRBJ2-7|13
CASRTQATYEQYF
>TRBV25-1|.|TRBJ2-2|14
CASSDVQGTGELFF
>TRBV5-4|TRBD2|TRBJ2-1|17
CASSPLPLAGGDNEQFF
>TRBV9|.|TRBJ2-6|18
CASSVEWGRSSGANVLTF
>TRBV2|TRBD1|TRBJ1-2|17
CASTERTGSGNNYGYTF
>TRBV6-5|.|TRBJ2-5|12
CASKTEVGTQYF
>TRBV7-9|.|TRBJ1-2|14
CASSFSRTQGGYTF
>TRBV24-1|.|TRBJ2-1|13
CATSGSGGREQFF
>TRBV9|.|TRBJ1-2|14
CASSRETAGYGYTF
>TRBV12-5|.|TRBJ1-1|13
CASGLERGTEAFF
>TRBV5-5|.|TRBJ1-6|15
CASSWRSSYNSPLHF
>TRBV9|.|TRBJ2-7|13
CASSVAGAREQYF
>TRBV28|.|TRBJ2-7|14
CASSLSRGGYEQYF
>TRBV10-3|.|TRBJ1-5|12
CATWDNNQPQHF
>TRBV15|.|TRBJ1-3|16
CATSRGTGTSGNTIYF
>TRBV5-1|.|TRBJ2-7|17
CASSWARAGDVPYEQYF
>TRBV6-1|TRBD1|TRBJ1-5|18
CASSEAVLLTGGNQPQHF
>TRBV5-1|TRBD1|TRBJ2-5|13
CASSSGTEETQYF
>TRBV13|.|TRBJ1-5|15
CASSLGGGFEQPQHF
>TRBV2|.|TRBJ2-6|15
CASRVTEAGANVLTF
>TRBV6-2/TRBV6-3|.|TRBJ2-5|15
CASSYPGLLKETQYF
>TRBV19|TRBD1|TRBJ1-5|14
CASSQEGGIQPQHF
>TRBV7-2|.|TRBJ1-4|13
CASSGGLPGKLFF
>TRBV23-1|TRBD2|TRBJ2-1|17
CASSQSPGTSGLDEQFF
>TRBV28|.|TRBJ2-1|14
CASSQRGGFNEQFF
>TRBV12-3/TRBV12-4|.|TRBJ1-4|12
CASSLRVEKLFF
>TRBV7-6|.|TRBJ2-3|13
CASSQGGPDTQYF
>TRBV5-5|TRBD1|TRBJ2-7|13
CASSWDRLYEQYF
>TRBV5-1|TRBD2|TRBJ2-3|19
CASSLGLAGGQVGTDTQYF
>TRBV6-2/TRBV6-3|TRBD1|TRBJ1-1|15
CASSYGTALNTEAFF
>TRBV10-1|TRBD2|TRBJ2-7|14
CASSPSGAAGEQYF
>TRBV29-1|.|TRBJ1-2|14
CSVEDPRHPYGYTF
>TRBV5-5|.|TRBJ2-7|13
CASSLDIRGEQYF
>TRBV18|.|TRBJ2-2|15
CASSPQWGRTGELFF
>TRBV6-5|.|TRBJ1-1|13
CASATGLNTEAFF